The next 10 T cell receptor beta chains were all read from a single sample in a study of shared clonotypes between healthy human individuals. Profiled with immunoSEQ multiplex PCR; TCRdb holds only in-frame clones, not every one. The sample records 1.5 million to 1.9 million clones, roughly 98% being singletons. The sequencing sample was made of naive CD4+ T cells sorted from blood. The subset denotes: CD45RA+ positively selected. These receptors were taken from a man younger than 45 in good health.

The V and J genes are TRBV11-2 and TRBJ2-5, with 8 bases lining up with TRBD1. The CDR3 length is 15 residues. CDR1 is SGHAT, CDR2 FQNNGV, per germline. The V segment lost 1 base and the J segment 11 bases; nucleotides outside the gene matches: 12. CDR3 sequence: CASSLVRTGTLIQYF. The CDR3 DNA follows: TGTGCCAGCAGCTTAGTACGGACAGGGACCTTAATTCAGTACTTC.

The gene calls are TRBV9 and TRBJ2-2; 7 nucleotides match TRBD2. The ends lost 0 bases at V and 4 bases at J; junction bases unmatched: 6. The CDR3 covers 16 residues. The germline V gene encodes CDR1 SGDLS and CDR2 YYNGEE. The CDR3 loop is CASSVDPGGFTGELFF. The CDR3 coding sequence is TGTGCCAGCAGCGTAGATCCGGGAGGTTTCACCGGGGAGCTGTTTTTT.

Comments on this clone: Other nucleotide sequences in the sample specify the same CDR3. The chain has TRBV5-1 and TRBJ1-4; the D is unclear. V lost 2 bases and J lost 0, with 8 bases in between. The CDR3 extends over 15 amino acids. CDR1 and CDR2 from the germline V gene are SGHRS and YFSETQ. CDR3 loop: CASSLDSTTNEKLFF. The CDR3 nucleotides read TGCGCCAGCAGCTTAGACTCAACAACTAATGAAAAACTGTTTTTT. The whole variable domain, filled in from reference TRBV5-1 and TRBJ1-4, reads KAGVTQTPRYLIKTRGQQVTLSCSPISGHRSVSWYQQTPGQGLQFLFEYFSETQRNKGNFPGRFSGRQFSNSRSEMNVSTLELGDSALYLCASSLDSTTNEKLFFGSGTQLSVL.

This chain links TRBV7-9 with TRBJ2-2; TRBD2 aligns across 9 bases. V lost 0 bases and J lost 1; bases outside the gene matches: 6. CDR3 length: 18 residues. The germline CDR1 and CDR2 sequences are SEHNR and FQNEAQ (reference sequence). The CDR3: CASSLAQLAGLNTGELFF. In DNA, the CDR3 is TGTGCCAGCAGCTTAGCCCAACTAGCGGGTCTGAACACCGGGGAGCTGTTTTTT. Looking up the rest from reference TRBV7-9 and TRBJ2-2 gives the full variable domain: DTGVSQNPRHKITKRGQNVTFRCDPISEHNRLYWYRQTLGQGPEFLTYFQNEAQLEKSRLLSDRFSAERPKGSFSTLEIQRTEQGDSAMYLCASSLAQLAGLNTGELFFGEGSRLTVL.

The chain couples TRBV18 to TRBJ2-2, with 14 nucleotides matching TRBD2. This CDR3 region has 18 residues. CDR1 is KGHSH and CDR2 is LQKENI in the germline V gene. V trimming: 3 bases; J trimming: 7 bases; junction bases outside the gene matches: 10. The chain's CDR3 is CASSPGLAGVGPDGELFF. The CDR3 DNA reads TGTGCCAGCTCACCGGGACTAGCGGGAGTTGGCCCGGACGGGGAGCTGTTTTTT.

This clone was recorded only once. The chain couples TRBV28 to TRBJ2-1; TRBD1 might be the D (5 bases). There are 13 residues in the CDR3. The V and J ends lost 6 bases and 6 bases respectively, with 12 bases between them. Germline-derived CDR1 and CDR2 are MDHEN and SYDVKM. The CDR3 bases are TGTGCCAGCAGCTCGGACACAAGCAATGAGCAGTTCTTC. Its translation: CASSSDTSNEQFF.

This chain uses TRBV4-1 with TRBJ1-2; D is unclear. The CDR3 has 15 amino acids. Germline values: CDR1 MGHRA, CDR2 YSYEKL. The V end lost 0 bases, the J end lost 4 bases, and 12 bases lay between the germline ends. Here the CDR3 reads CASSQEGRGGYGYTF. DNA for the CDR3: TGCGCCAGCAGCCAAGAAGGACGGGGAGGCTATGGCTACACCTTC.

V gene TRBV5-6 combines with J gene TRBJ2-7; the match to TRBD2 covers 8 bases. V shed 4 bases and J 5 bases; nucleotides not matched to a gene: 11. Germline-derived CDR1 and CDR2 are SGHDT and YYEEEE. The CDR3 extends over 15 amino acids. CDR3 nucleotides: TGTGCCAGCAGCCTACCGGGACTAGTCACTCACGAGCAGTACTTC. As protein: CASSLPGLVTHEQYF.

The chain combines TRBV7-9 with TRBJ2-5; D not resolved. Germline V lookup: CDR1 SEHNR, CDR2 FQNEAQ (reference sequence). V lost 11 bases, J lost 5 bases, and 12 bases lay in between. The CDR3 loop spans 11 amino acids. The CDR3 spells CASRRGETQYF. CDR3 DNA sequence: TGTGCCTCCCGTCGAGGCGAGACCCAGTACTTC.

This sequence joins TRBV28 and TRBJ1-5, with D hard to call. V shed 4 bases and J shed 1 base, with 11 bases lying between them. From germline, CDR1 is MDHEN and CDR2 SYDVKM. The CDR3 totals 15 residues. CDR3 sequence (DNA): TGTGCCAGCAGTTCCCCGGCAGGAAGCAATCAGCCCCAGCATTTT. Translation: CASSSPAGSNQPQHF.